These 26 T cell receptor beta chains share one sample of origin, sequenced in a study of cytomegalovirus exposure and HLA in healthy donors. Vbeta (60) and Jbeta (13) primers were used in the PCR. TCRdb's table, derived via immunoSEQ multiplex PCR, lists solely in-frame clones and lacks some. The repertoire holds about 190,000 clones, 77% seen once, with roughly 2.1% in the top ten. Sequencing was done on a sample of PBMCs. The receptors originated from a young woman in good health and CMV-seropositive.

The V call is TRBV11-3, the J call TRBJ2-7; TRBD1 agrees at 9 bases. Germline loops: CDR1 SGHNT, CDR2 YENEEA. The ends lost 7 bases at V and 4 bases at J; junction bases unmatched: 11. The CDR3 contains 15 residues. CDR3 nucleotide sequence: TGTGCCAGCAACGACCCGGGACAGGGTATTTACGAGCAGTACTTC. This translates into CASNDPGQGIYEQYF.

The V gene is TRBV7-4, the J gene TRBJ1-5, with D tentatively TRBD1 (6 bases). Germline CDR1 is SGHVT and CDR2 is SQSDAQ. V lost 0 bases to trimming and J lost 2 bases, with 17 bases between them. This CDR3 region has 18 residues. CDR3 nucleotide sequence: TGTGCCAGCAGCTTAGCGAAGGGGGTAGATAAAGGCAATCAGCCCCAGCATTTT. Its translation: CASSLAKGVDKGNQPQHF.

The chain is built from TRBV6-5 and TRBJ2-7; 8 positions agree with TRBD2. V lost 0 bases and J lost 2; bases outside the gene matches: 3. Germline CDR1 reads MNHEY; CDR2 reads SVGAGI. The CDR3 consists of 15 residues. The CDR3: CASSYSVAGTYEQYF. The CDR3 DNA follows: TGTGCCAGCAGTTACTCGGTAGCGGGGACCTACGAGCAGTACTTC.

The chain is built from TRBV30 and TRBJ1-1; D is perhaps TRBD1 (5 bases). The V gene's germline CDR1 is GTSNPN and CDR2 SVGIG (reference sequence). This CDR3 spans 14 amino acids. The V gene lost 2 bases and the J gene lost 0 bases, with 10 bases spanning the gap. The CDR3 DNA reads as TGTGCCTGGAGTCTCGACAGCCTGAACACTGAAGCTTTCTTT. Residues: CAWSLDSLNTEAFF.

The rearrangement joins TRBV7-3 to TRBJ2-2, with D possibly TRBD2 on 6 matching bases. CDR3 length: 15 residues. V lost 3 bases and J lost 7, with 15 bases in between. Germline CDR1 SGHTA, CDR2 FQGTGA. This chain's CDR3 is CASSFSREVGGELFF. The CDR3 bases are TGTGCCAGCAGCTTCTCGAGGGAGGTGGGCGGGGAGCTGTTTTTT. Looking up the rest from reference TRBV7-3 and TRBJ2-2 gives the full variable domain: GAGVSQTPSNKVTEKGKYVELRCDPISGHTALYWYRQSLGQGPEFLIYFQGTGAADDSGLPNDRFFAVRPEGSVSTLKIQRTERGDSAVYLCASSFSREVGGELFFGEGSRLTVL.

The V and J genes are TRBV5-6 and TRBJ1-2; D perhaps matches TRBD1 (6 bases). CDR1 and CDR2 (germline): SGHDT, YYEEEE. V lost 6 bases to trimming and J lost 5 bases, with 14 bases between them. CDR3 length: 13 residues. The CDR3 DNA sequence: TGTGCCAGCATGGAACAGGGCCGGTATGGCTACACCTTC. It encodes CASMEQGRYGYTF.

The V gene is TRBV7-2, the J gene TRBJ2-1, with a possible D match to TRBD1 (6 bases). The CDR3 totals 17 residues. CDR1 is SGHTA, CDR2 FQGNSA, per germline. Between the trimmed V and J ends, which lost 1 base and 2 bases, there was a span of 15 bases. In DNA, the CDR3 is TGTGCCAGCAGCTTAGTAGGGGCGACAGGACCCTACAATGAGCAGTTCTTC. Encoded protein: CASSLVGATGPYNEQFF.

As DNA, the CDR3 is TGTGCCAGCAGCCGCGGGCCGGCTAGCGGTGAGCAGTTCTTC. This sequence encodes CASSRGPASGEQFF. The rearrangement links TRBV11-2 to TRBJ2-1, with 7 bases aligning to TRBD2. V lost 5 bases, J lost 9 bases, and 10 bases stayed unmatched. Germline CDR1 is SGHAT and CDR2 is FQNNGV. The CDR3 totals 14 residues. The full variable domain, its missing parts supplied by reference TRBV11-2 and TRBJ2-1, is EAGVAQSPRYKIIEKRQSVAFWCNPISGHATLYWYQQILGQGPKLLIQFQNNGVVDDSQLPKDRFSAERLKGVDSTLKIQPAKLEDSAVYLCASSRGPASGEQFFGPGTRLTVL.

V and J are TRBV2 and TRBJ2-5; 9 nucleotides align to TRBD1. Per the germline V gene, CDR1 is SNHLY and CDR2 is FYNNEI. With 6 bases clipped from V and 6 bases from J, the junction kept 11 bases outside the gene matches. This CDR3 region has 15 residues. Written as DNA, the CDR3 is TGTGCCAGCAGGGCCGATGGGACAGGGAGACAGACCCAGTACTTC. Translating it yields CASRADGTGRQTQYF.

The V and J genes are TRBV7-6 and TRBJ2-1; TRBD1 aligns across 9 bases. The CDR3 is 16 amino acids. Germline lookup yields CDR1 SGHVS and CDR2 FNYEAQ. Losses at the gene ends were 5 bases for V and 4 bases for J; bases not matched to a gene: 9. In nucleotides, the CDR3 is TGTGCCAGCAGCGCCCCCGGGACAGGGAGTTACAATGAGCAGTTCTTC. This encodes CASSAPGTGSYNEQFF.

There are a few counts of this clone. J is TRBJ2-7 and V is TRBV28, with 7 bases that match TRBD1. Trimming cost V 9 bases and J 3 bases; bases outside gene matches: 14. Germline V gene data show CDR1 as MDHEN and CDR2 as SYDVKM. The CDR3 has 15 residues. The CDR3 here is CASVSWGQSLYEQYF. The CDR3 DNA sequence: TGTGCCAGTGTATCTTGGGGACAGAGTCTCTACGAGCAGTACTTC.

The V call is TRBV2, the J call TRBJ2-3; a weak D match, TRBD2 (6 bases). The V gene lost 6 bases and the J gene lost 3 bases, with 25 bases spanning the gap. The length of the CDR3 is 18 residues. Germline V gene data show CDR1 as SNHLY and CDR2 as FYNNEI. The CDR3 bases are TGTGCCAGCAGAGAATACATACTAGCTGGGGGGTGGACAGATACGCAGTATTTT. This translates into CASREYILAGGWTDTQYF.

The chain carries TRBV2 and TRBJ2-1; 7 nucleotides align to TRBD2. Germline values: CDR1 SNHLY, CDR2 FYNNEI. The J segment lost 4 bases and the V segment lost 3 bases, leaving 3 bases of the junction unmatched. This CDR3 contains 14 residues. In DNA, the CDR3 is TGTGCCAGCAGTGAGCGGGGGAGATACAATGAGCAGTTCTTC. Its translation is CASSERGRYNEQFF. Looking up the rest from reference TRBV2 and TRBJ2-1 gives the full variable domain: EPEVTQTPSHQVTQMGQEVILRCVPISNHLYFYWYRQILGQKVEFLVSFYNNEISEKSEIFDDQFSVERPDGSNFTLKIRSTKLEDSAMYFCASSERGRYNEQFFGPGTRLTVL.

The rearrangement uses TRBV4-3 and TRBJ2-7; TRBD2 matches at 7 bases. The CDR3 extends over 16 amino acids. The V gene's germline CDR1 is LGHNA and CDR2 YSLEER. The junction had 8 bases not matched to a gene; V was cut back by 1 base and J by 2 bases. The CDR3 DNA reads TGCGCCAGCAGCCAAGCGTGGGGGGGATCTGCCTACGAGCAGTACTTC. Its protein is CASSQAWGGSAYEQYF.

This clone was observed a few times. This chain uses TRBV19 with TRBJ1-2; tentatively, D is TRBD1 (5 bases). Trimming shortened V by 7 bases and J by 4 bases, and 13 bases separated the two germline ends. Germline values: CDR1 LNHDA, CDR2 SQIVND (reference sequence). The CDR3 spans 13 residues. The CDR3: CASTGPPGYGYTF. The CDR3 nucleotides are TGTGCCAGTACAGGGCCCCCCGGCTATGGCTACACCTTC.

The chain recombines TRBV9 with TRBJ2-1; 7 bases match TRBD2. Per germline, CDR1 SGDLS and CDR2 YYNGEE. V trimming: 3 bases; J trimming: 0 bases; junction bases outside the gene matches: 3. The CDR3 length is 15 residues. Here the CDR3 DNA reads TGTGCCAGCAGCGGCGGGGGTACCTCCTACAATGAGCAGTTCTTC. It yields the protein CASSGGGTSYNEQFF.

The chain links TRBV30 to TRBJ2-1; possible D gene TRBD2, 5 bases. The germline V gene encodes CDR1 GTSNPN and CDR2 SVGIG (reference sequence). Trimming stripped 4 bases from V and 0 bases from J, with 13 bases between. CDR3 size: 15 residues. The CDR3 region is CAWKFGESSYNEQFF. CDR3 coding DNA: TGTGCCTGGAAATTTGGGGAGAGCTCCTACAATGAGCAGTTCTTC.

This clone was observed a handful of times. The rearrangement uses TRBV27 and TRBJ1-4, with a possible D match to TRBD1 (5 bases). The V end was cut by 6 bases, the J end by 7 bases, with 15 bases between. Germline CDR1 MNHEY, CDR2 SMNVEV (reference sequence). The CDR3 runs to 14 residues. CDR3 nucleotide sequence: TGTGCCAGCAGCCAAGACAGAAATAGTGAAAAACTGTTTTTT. Translation gives CASSQDRNSEKLFF.

The gene calls are TRBV14 and TRBJ2-1, with 9 bases aligning to TRBD1. The CDR3 spans 16 residues. Germline lookup yields CDR1 SGHDN and CDR2 FVKESK. V was clipped by 4 bases and J by 4 bases; unmatched bases: 8. CDR3 protein: CASSPLLGQGYNEQFF. CDR3 DNA: TGTGCCAGCAGCCCATTGTTGGGACAGGGATACAATGAGCAGTTCTTC.

In its sample, this clone was seen once. A much larger clonotype is one base distant, so this may be a read error. This rearrangement joins TRBV7-9 to TRBJ1-2; TRBD1 aligns across 9 bases. This CDR3 has 15 amino acids. The V gene's germline CDR1 is SEHNR and CDR2 FQNEAQ (reference sequence). Trimming at V came to 5 bases and at J to 2 bases, leaving 6 bases not matched to a gene. CDR3 bases: TGTGCCAGCAGCGTGACCGGGACAGGGAACTATGGCTACACCTTC. It translates to CASSVTGTGNYGYTF.

The chain joins TRBV7-2 to TRBJ2-7; D might be TRBD2 (6 bases). This CDR3 has 15 residues. With 5 bases removed from V and 1 base from J, the gap between germline ends came to 15 bases. The germline CDR1 and CDR2 sequences are SGHTA and FQGNSA. The CDR3 DNA reads TGTGCCAGCAGCCCACGGGGGTGGGGTTCCTACGAGCAGTACTTC. It yields the protein CASSPRGWGSYEQYF.

The CDR3 DNA follows: TGCGCCAGCAGCCCCGTGGGAGGGGGCTCCTACGAGCAGTACTTC. Its translation is CASSPVGGGSYEQYF. The chain combines TRBV5-1 with TRBJ2-7, with D perhaps matching TRBD2 (7 bases). Between the trimmed V and J ends, which lost 4 bases and 0 bases, there was a span of 14 bases. This CDR3 has 15 residues. Per the germline V gene, CDR1 is SGHRS and CDR2 is YFSETQ. The full variable domain, in which reference TRBV5-1 and TRBJ2-7 provide the parts outside the CDR3, is KAGVTQTPRYLIKTRGQQVTLSCSPISGHRSVSWYQQTPGQGLQFLFEYFSETQRNKGNFPGRFSGRQFSNSRSEMNVSTLELGDSALYLCASSPVGGGSYEQYFGPGTRLTVT.

This clone is a singleton in its sample. This chain links TRBV5-6 with TRBJ2-5; 8 nucleotides align to TRBD1. V dropped 4 bases and J dropped 5; count of bases not matched to a gene: 10. Germline-derived CDR1 and CDR2 are SGHDT and YYEEEE. The CDR3 has 15 amino acids. CDR3 DNA: TGTGCCAGCAGCCCGAGGACAGGGCGATGGGAGACCCAGTACTTC. It yields the protein CASSPRTGRWETQYF.

V usage is TRBV9 and J usage is TRBJ2-5, with D perhaps matching TRBD1 (5 bases). Trimming cost V 0 bases and J 4 bases, with 13 bases left between them. The germline gives CDR1 SGDLS, CDR2 YYNGEE. The CDR3 is 15 amino acids. This chain's CDR3 is CASSVAGANLETQYF. In DNA, the CDR3 is TGTGCCAGCAGCGTAGCTGGGGCAAACTTAGAGACCCAGTACTTC.

This clone has more than one count but fewer than ten. This chain links TRBV9 with TRBJ2-3; a weak D match, TRBD1 (6 bases). Deletions cut 1 base from V and 3 bases from J, with 6 bases between. The CDR3 is made up of 13 amino acids. The germline V gene encodes CDR1 SGDLS and CDR2 YYNGEE. The CDR3 nucleotides are TGTGCCAGCAGCGTACAGGGGACAGATACGCAGTATTTT. This translates into CASSVQGTDTQYF.

This chain connects TRBV4-2 to TRBJ2-5; TRBD2 matches 12 bases. Germline CDR1 reads LGHNA; CDR2 reads YNFKEQ. This CDR3 comprises 15 residues. The trim removed 8 bases at V and 4 bases at J, leaving 8 bases unmatched. CDR3 sequence: CASRLAGGQLETQYF. The DNA for the CDR3 is TGTGCCAGCCGCCTAGCGGGGGGGCAATTAGAGACCCAGTACTTC.